This TCR beta chain emerged from a study of early stage breast cancer tumors. Study as a whole: Seven or eight ER+/PR+/HER2- tumors were invasive ductal; four were invasive lobular.

As regards this clone: Its antigen is unidentified.

Generated by immunoSEQ multiplex PCR, the TCRdb table keeps only in-frame clones and is missing some. This table holds some 72,000 clones, 65% to 80% found once. Findings and caveats of the study: Enriched TCRB sequences shared across patients were mostly commonly generated sequences. Compared with adjacent normal breast, tumors showed around 2.5-fold denser, more clonal T cells.

The source is a person between 55 and 69 years old with breast cancer. Source material: blood.

CDR3 bases: TGTGCCAGCAGTTACTGGACGGACAGGGACCAAGAGACCCAGTACTTC. The encoded protein is CASSYWTDRDQETQYF. This sequence joins TRBV6-5 and TRBJ2-5; TRBD1 agrees at 8 bases. In germline, CDR1 is MNHEY, CDR2 SVGAGI. After removal of 1 base from V and 0 bases from J, the junction contained 4 bases not matched to a gene. The CDR3 length is 16 residues.